This T cell receptor beta chain came from a study of Graves' ophthalmopathy and Graves' hyperthyroidism. Study-level points and caveats: This model predicted ophthalmopathy progression (sensitivity 70.59%, specificity around 72%). The blood repertoire also included most expanded thyroid clonotypes above 0.001 frequency.

Each diagnosis was determined on the basis of clinical symptoms, serum thyroxine, TRAb, thyroid ultrasound and orbital computed tomography. Looked up from germline, CDR1 is MGHDK and CDR2 is SYGVNS. The trim removed 3 bases at V and 9 bases at J, leaving 6 bases unmatched. This CDR3 has 15 residues. Using RNA transcripts, the TCR beta CDR3 regions were amplified. The first-round RT-PCR employed HTBI primers together with the Qiagen OneStep RT-PCR kit. A multiplex PCR was then performed as the second round. TCRdb re-analysed the multiplex PCR reads in MiXCR, keeping a single row per CDR3 protein. This sample yields 450,000 to 600,000 distinct CDR3 sequences, of which less than 45% are seen a single time; about 4.6% belongs to the top ten. Turning to this clonotype: The antigen remains undetermined.

This receptor was identified in an adult man with Graves' hyperthyroidism. Sequencing used peripheral blood or thyroid tissue (not recorded which). The chain recombines TRBV25-1 with TRBJ1-6; 9 bases align to TRBD1. CDR3 amino acids: CASSEDRGGSSPLHF. The CDR3 bases are TGTGCCAGCAGTGAGGACAGGGGTGGGAGTTCACCCCTCCACTTT.